This T cell receptor (beta chain) emerged from a study of T cell repertoires in cytomegalovirus infection. For the study at large: The public TCR beta signatures pointed to both CMV infection and matching HLA type.

With 5 bases clipped from V and 4 bases from J, the junction kept 9 bases outside the gene matches. Germline CDR1 is DFQATT and CDR2 is SNEGSKA (reference sequence). The CDR3 has 14 residues. This clonotype has more than one count but fewer than ten. The antigen remains unidentified. TCRdb ran MiXCR on the reads and lists one entry per CDR3 protein. The sample comprises 140,000 to 150,000 distinct CDR3 sequences, 25% to 35% of which are singletons, and roughly half rests with the top ten. J is TRBJ2-3 and V is TRBV20-1; 7 bases fit TRBD2. This sample comprised CD8+ T cells from cultured PBMCs, obtained from culture after CMV antigen stimulation. The clonotype originates from a human donor in good health (CMV status not recorded). Some clones in this sample may be carry-over from other donors' samples. The CDR3 bases are TGCAGTGCTTTCAGCGGGGTGGGCGCAGATACGCAGTATTTT. Translating it yields CSAFSGVGADTQYF.